These 10 T cell receptor beta chains originate from one sample sequenced in a study of breast tumors, draining lymph nodes, adjacent tissues. TCRdb itself ran the multiplex PCR reads through MiXCR, one entry per CDR3 protein. The sample has about 230,000 distinct CDR3 sequences; 32% are singletons. Samples came from axillary lymph nodes draining the breast cancer. The sequenced material came from axillary lymph node tissue. Receptors originate from a female donor with breast cancer. Some clones in this sample may be carry-over from other donors' samples.

This clonotype was found a few times. The chain combines TRBV27 with TRBJ1-2, with D possibly being TRBD1 (5 bases). Germline CDR1 and CDR2: MNHEY and SMNVEV (reference sequence). This CDR3 contains 15 residues. V was pared by 5 bases and J by 0 bases, with 13 bases between. CDR3 DNA: TGTGCCAGCAGTCCGGGGGGGGGAACTAACTATGGCTACACCTTC. Translation: CASSPGGGTNYGYTF.

This clonotype was recorded once. The chain has TRBV28 and TRBJ2-3, with TRBD2 matching over 8 bases. Trimming cost V 4 bases and J 8 bases; bases outside gene matches: 8. The CDR3 sequence is 14 residues long. Germline-derived CDR1 and CDR2 are MDHEN and SYDVKM. The CDR3 here is CASSSAGAVGTQYF. CDR3 nucleotide sequence: TGTGCCAGCAGTTCAGCGGGAGCGGTAGGTACGCAGTATTTT.

This clonotype was recorded at least ten times. This sequence joins TRBV20-1 and TRBJ2-5, with a tentative D call TRBD1 (5 bases). The CDR3 totals 13 residues. Germline V gene data show CDR1 as DFQATT and CDR2 as SNEGSKA (reference sequence). V was trimmed by 4 bases and J by 1 base, leaving 10 bases between them. The CDR3 here is CSATGDSQETQYF. The CDR3 nucleotides read TGCAGTGCTACGGGTGACAGCCAAGAGACCCAGTACTTC.

This rearrangement joins TRBV6-4 to TRBJ2-7; 7 nucleotides align to TRBD1. V shed 5 bases and J 3 bases; nucleotides not matched to a gene: 7. In germline, CDR1 is MRHNA, CDR2 SNTAGT. The length of the CDR3 is 14 residues. The CDR3 region is CASSHGTDDYEQYF. The CDR3, as DNA: TGTGCCAGCAGTCACGGGACAGATGACTACGAGCAGTACTTC.

V and J are TRBV20-1 and TRBJ1-6, with no clear D. Trimming pared 3 bases from V and 7 bases from J, leaving 13 bases between. Per germline, CDR1 DFQATT and CDR2 SNEGSKA (reference sequence). The CDR3 is made up of 14 amino acids. DNA for the CDR3: TGCAGTGCTAGTAGGTCGGGAGCCAATTCACCCCTCCACTTT. Amino acids: CSASRSGANSPLHF.

The V call is TRBV18, the J call TRBJ2-7; D tentatively reads TRBD1 or TRBD2 (7 bases each). Germline V lookup: CDR1 KGHSH, CDR2 LQKENI. This CDR3 has 16 amino acids. The germline V and J ends were trimmed by 1 base and 0 bases, with 13 bases remaining between them. The CDR3 here is CASSPLSRGGSYEQYF. CDR3 DNA: TGTGCCAGCTCACCACTAAGCAGGGGGGGCTCCTACGAGCAGTACTTC. Based on the CDR3 plus reference TRBV18 and TRBJ2-7, the full variable domain is NAGVMQNPRHLVRRRGQEARLRCSPMKGHSHVYWYRQLPEEGLKFMVYLQKENIIDESGMPKERFSAEFPKEGPSILRIQQVVRGDSAAYFCASSPLSRGGSYEQYFGPGTRLTVT.

This clonotype was seen a few times. This rearrangement joins TRBV18 to TRBJ2-7; 13 nucleotides line up with TRBD2. Germline CDR1 and CDR2: KGHSH and LQKENI. The CDR3 spans 18 residues. Losses at the gene ends were 3 bases for V and 0 bases for J; bases not matched to a gene: 8. CDR3 protein: CASSPRTSGSVSSYEQYF. The CDR3 region has the DNA TGTGCCAGCTCACCCAGGACTAGCGGGAGTGTCTCCTCCTACGAGCAGTACTTC.

This clonotype was recorded only once. No conserved phenylalanine or tryptophan ends this CDR3, so it is likely a read error. The chain uses TRBV2 and TRBJ2-5; a weak D match, TRBD2 (5 bases). The CDR3 is made up of 16 amino acids. CDR1 SNHLY and CDR2 FYNNEI come from the germline V gene. CDR3 region: CASTKRRVSRQEAQYL. The DNA for the CDR3 is TGTGCCAGCACGAAAAGGCGGGTATCCCGCCAAGAGGCCCAGTACCTC.

The V call is TRBV5-1, the J call TRBJ2-7; D is tentatively TRBD1 or TRBD2 (5 bases each). Trimming shortened V by 4 bases and J by 1 base, and 15 bases separated the two germline ends. CDR3 size: 15 residues. Germline lookup yields CDR1 SGHRS and CDR2 YFSETQ. Here the CDR3 DNA reads TGCGCCAGCAGCGCAGGACAACCGGGATCCTACGAGCAGTACTTC. The encoded protein is CASSAGQPGSYEQYF.

Here the CDR3 DNA reads TGTGCCAGCAGCCCCGCCCAGGGAAGGATTCAGTACTTC. Translated, it gives CASSPAQGRIQYF. The rearrangement joins TRBV3-1 to TRBJ2-4; D possibly corresponds to TRBD1 (5 bases). CDR1 is LGHDT and CDR2 is YNNKEL in the germline V gene (reference sequence). The ends were cut back, 4 bases at V and 10 bases at J, with 14 bases in the middle. The CDR3 has 13 amino acids. Drawing the rest from reference TRBV3-1 and TRBJ2-4, the complete variable domain is DTAVSQTPKYLVTQMGNDKSIKCEQNLGHDTMYWYKQDSKKFLKIMFSYNNKELIINETVPNRFSPKSPDKAHLNLHINSLELGDSAVYFCASSPAQGRIQYFGAGTRLSVL.